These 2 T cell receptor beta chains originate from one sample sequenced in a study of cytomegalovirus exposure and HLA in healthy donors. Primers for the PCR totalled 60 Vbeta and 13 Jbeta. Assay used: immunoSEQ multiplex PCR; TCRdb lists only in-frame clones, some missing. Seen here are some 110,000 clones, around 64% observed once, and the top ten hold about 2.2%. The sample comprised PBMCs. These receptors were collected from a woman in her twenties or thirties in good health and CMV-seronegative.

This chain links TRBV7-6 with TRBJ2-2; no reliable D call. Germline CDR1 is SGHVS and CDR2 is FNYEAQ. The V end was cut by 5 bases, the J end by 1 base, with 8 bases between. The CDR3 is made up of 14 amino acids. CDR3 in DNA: TGTGCCAGCAGCCGAACATGGAACACCGGGGAGCTGTTTTTT. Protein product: CASSRTWNTGELFF.

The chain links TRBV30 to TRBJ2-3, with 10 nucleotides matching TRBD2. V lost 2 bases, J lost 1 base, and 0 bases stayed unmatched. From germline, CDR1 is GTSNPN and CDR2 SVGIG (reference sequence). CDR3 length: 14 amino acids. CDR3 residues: CAWSTSGGTDTQYF. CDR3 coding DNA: TGTGCCTGGAGTACTAGCGGGGGCACAGATACGCAGTATTTT.